The clone carrying this TCR beta chain was seen only a few times. The source of the sample is a study of T-cell memory formation after mild COVID-19. For the study at large: TCR clusters were largely donor specific.

A single record per CDR3 protein comes from TCRdb applying MiXCR to the 5' RACE reads. The sample carries around 160,000 distinct CDR3 sequences, around a tenth recorded once. Germline CDR1 reads KGHDR; CDR2 reads SFDVKD. J lost 3 bases, V lost 3 bases, and 10 bases had no gene match. The CDR3 has 17 residues. The chain is built from TRBV24-1 and TRBJ1-5, with 7 bases that match TRBD1. Input material: PBMCs or a T cell subset sorted from them (not recorded which). The TCR was taken from a man aged 18 to 29 who had mild COVID-19 (a few samples of this study predate the infection). Cell type and time point are not known. The chain's CDR3 is CATSDPGTGAYNQPQHF. The CDR3 nucleotides read TGTGCCACCAGTGATCCTGGAACAGGGGCTTACAATCAGCCCCAGCATTTT.